The 17 T cell receptor beta chains below were found in one sample sequenced in a study of shared clonotypes between healthy human individuals. Clones were sequenced by immunoSEQ multiplex PCR, and TCRdb holds only the in-frame ones, with some missing. Of 2 million to 2.5 million clones listed, roughly 95% were seen once; the top ten hold around 0.13%. The sample comprised naive CD4+ T cells sorted from blood. The subset denotes: CD45RA+ positively selected. The receptors come from a man aged 18 to 30 in good health.

This clone came up once. The chain combines TRBV15 with TRBJ2-1; 9 bases match TRBD2. Trimming took 6 bases from V and 0 from J; bases not matched to a gene: 9. The CDR3 is 17 amino acids. Germline V gene sequence: CDR1 LNHNV, CDR2 YYDKDF (reference sequence). The CDR3 DNA sequence: TGTGCCACCAGAGGATTGGGACTAGCTAACTCCTACAATGAGCAGTTCTTC. Translating it yields CATRGLGLANSYNEQFF.

The rearrangement links TRBV6-5 to TRBJ2-7; the match to TRBD1 covers 7 bases. The ends lost 5 bases at V and 6 bases at J; junction bases unmatched: 7. This CDR3 contains 13 residues. In germline, CDR1 is MNHEY, CDR2 SVGAGI. The CDR3, as DNA: TGTGCCAGCAGTCGACAGGGAACTTTCGAGCAGTACTTC. It translates to CASSRQGTFEQYF.

This chain joins TRBV9 and TRBJ2-1, with D possibly being TRBD2 (6 bases). CDR1 and CDR2 from the germline V gene are SGDLS and YYNGEE. Trimming stripped 5 bases from V and 9 bases from J, with 12 bases between. This CDR3 contains 12 residues. The CDR3 reads CASRNTSFEQFF. The DNA for the CDR3 is TGTGCCAGCAGGAACACTAGCTTTGAGCAGTTCTTC.

The chain combines TRBV25-1 with TRBJ2-3; 11 bases align to TRBD2. The trim removed 8 bases at V and 0 bases at J, leaving 1 base unmatched. The CDR3 extends over 14 amino acids. CDR1 is MGHDK and CDR2 is SYGVNS in the germline V gene. The CDR3: CASGTSGSTDTQYF. The CDR3 DNA reads TGTGCCAGCGGGACTAGCGGAAGCACAGATACGCAGTATTTT.

V usage is TRBV29-1 and J usage is TRBJ1-1; unclear D gene. The CDR3 covers 13 residues. Germline CDR1 is SQVTM and CDR2 is ANQGSEA. V was cut by 4 bases and J by 2 bases, with 11 bases left in between. CDR3 residues: CSVGLTLNTEAFF. Written as DNA, the CDR3 is TGCAGCGTTGGTCTCACATTAAACACTGAAGCTTTCTTT.

This CDR3 reads CASSATGGKAGELFF. CDR3 sequence (DNA): TGTGCCAGCTCAGCCACAGGGGGCAAAGCCGGGGAGCTGTTTTTT. The gene calls are TRBV18 and TRBJ2-2; TRBD1 agrees at 9 bases. The trim removed 5 bases at V and 6 bases at J, leaving 7 bases unmatched. The CDR3 totals 15 residues. Germline V gene lookup returns CDR1 KGHSH and CDR2 LQKENI.

The V gene is TRBV5-1, the J gene TRBJ2-3; D remains ambiguous. CDR3 length: 15 amino acids. The germline V and J ends were trimmed by 4 bases and 1 base, with 13 bases remaining between them. CDR1 is SGHRS, CDR2 YFSETQ, per germline. CDR3 nucleotide sequence: TGCGCCAGCAGCAACCAGGCGGCAGGCACAGATACGCAGTATTTT. Translated: CASSNQAAGTDTQYF. Together with reference TRBV5-1 and TRBJ2-3, the CDR3 gives the full variable domain: KAGVTQTPRYLIKTRGQQVTLSCSPISGHRSVSWYQQTPGQGLQFLFEYFSETQRNKGNFPGRFSGRQFSNSRSEMNVSTLELGDSALYLCASSNQAAGTDTQYFGPGTRLTVL.

This clone was seen once. The chain joins TRBV25-1 to TRBJ1-4; TRBD1 is a possible D gene (5 bases). The germline gives CDR1 MGHDK, CDR2 SYGVNS. The CDR3 spans 17 residues. With 2 bases removed from V and 3 bases from J, the gap between germline ends came to 16 bases. Written as DNA, the CDR3 is TGTGCCAGCAGTGAAGGTGGTGGGGGACGGGCTAATGAAAAACTGTTTTTT. It encodes CASSEGGGGRANEKLFF.

This sequence joins TRBV28 and TRBJ1-5; no clear D. Trimming shortened V by 3 bases and J by 0 bases, and 6 bases separated the two germline ends. CDR3 length: 14 amino acids. Germline V gene lookup returns CDR1 MDHEN and CDR2 SYDVKM. CDR3: CASSLTASNQPQHF. DNA for the CDR3: TGTGCCAGCAGTTTGACCGCTAGCAATCAGCCCCAGCATTTT.

In this sample, this clone turned up once. The V call is TRBV2, the J call TRBJ2-5; D is possibly TRBD2 (5 bases). Trimming shortened V by 4 bases and J by 3 bases, and 21 bases separated the two germline ends. CDR1 SNHLY and CDR2 FYNNEI come from the germline V gene. The CDR3 contains 17 residues. CDR3 loop: CASSAGSGWELKETQYF. The DNA for the CDR3 is TGTGCCAGCAGTGCTGGCTCGGGATGGGAATTAAAAGAGACCCAGTACTTC.

V gene TRBV5-1 combines with J gene TRBJ2-7; TRBD1 matches 9 bases. J lost 0 bases, V lost 1 base, and 2 bases had no gene match. The CDR3 has 15 residues. Germline V gene data show CDR1 as SGHRS and CDR2 as YFSETQ. The CDR3 region is CASSLLDRGSYEQYF. CDR3 in DNA: TGCGCCAGCAGCTTGCTGGACAGGGGCTCCTACGAGCAGTACTTC.

This sequence joins TRBV30 and TRBJ1-1; D unresolved. Trimming shortened V by 3 bases and J by 9 bases, and 11 bases separated the two germline ends. Germline V CDR1 and CDR2: GTSNPN, SVGIG (reference sequence). The CDR3 covers 11 residues. The CDR3 spells CAWRARRQAFF. CDR3 bases: TGTGCCTGGAGAGCGAGGCGTCAAGCTTTCTTT.

The chain combines TRBV2 with TRBJ1-1; no clear D gene. The CDR3 totals 12 residues. Germline V gene sequence: CDR1 SNHLY, CDR2 FYNNEI. The V gene lost 7 bases and the J gene lost 3 bases, with 9 bases spanning the gap. The CDR3 nucleotides are TGTGCCAGCACGGTGGTCTACACTGAAGCTTTCTTT. As protein: CASTVVYTEAFF.

The chain has TRBV6-5 and TRBJ1-5, with D maybe TRBD1 (5 bases). This CDR3 spans 14 amino acids. CDR1 is MNHEY, CDR2 SVGAGI, per germline. V lost 2 bases to trimming and J lost 6 bases, with 11 bases between them. CDR3 in amino acids: CASSYGQGRQPQHF. The CDR3 DNA reads as TGTGCCAGCAGTTACGGGCAGGGTCGTCAGCCCCAGCATTTT.

J is TRBJ1-2 and V is TRBV7-2; no definite D call. Germline-derived CDR1 and CDR2 are SGHTA and FQGNSA. The CDR3 covers 13 residues. V was clipped by 0 bases and J by 8 bases, with 10 bases between them. CDR3 residues: CASSLAGRPGYTF. In DNA, the CDR3 is TGTGCCAGCAGCTTAGCGGGCAGGCCCGGCTACACCTTC.

The V gene is TRBV9, the J gene TRBJ1-1; D call uncertain. The CDR3 extends over 16 amino acids. Germline V lookup: CDR1 SGDLS, CDR2 YYNGEE. Deletions cut 4 bases from V and 4 bases from J, with 20 bases between. The CDR3 nucleotides are TGTGCCAGCAGCCCGTGGACCGGGAGCGGCGCCACTGAAGCTTTCTTT. It encodes CASSPWTGSGATEAFF.

The chain employs TRBV9 and TRBJ1-1; D not resolved. CDR1 SGDLS and CDR2 YYNGEE come from the germline V gene. This CDR3 spans 13 amino acids. V shed 0 bases and J shed 7 bases, with 10 bases lying between them. The CDR3: CASSVAAFGEAFF. CDR3 DNA: TGTGCCAGCAGCGTAGCGGCATTCGGTGAAGCTTTCTTT.